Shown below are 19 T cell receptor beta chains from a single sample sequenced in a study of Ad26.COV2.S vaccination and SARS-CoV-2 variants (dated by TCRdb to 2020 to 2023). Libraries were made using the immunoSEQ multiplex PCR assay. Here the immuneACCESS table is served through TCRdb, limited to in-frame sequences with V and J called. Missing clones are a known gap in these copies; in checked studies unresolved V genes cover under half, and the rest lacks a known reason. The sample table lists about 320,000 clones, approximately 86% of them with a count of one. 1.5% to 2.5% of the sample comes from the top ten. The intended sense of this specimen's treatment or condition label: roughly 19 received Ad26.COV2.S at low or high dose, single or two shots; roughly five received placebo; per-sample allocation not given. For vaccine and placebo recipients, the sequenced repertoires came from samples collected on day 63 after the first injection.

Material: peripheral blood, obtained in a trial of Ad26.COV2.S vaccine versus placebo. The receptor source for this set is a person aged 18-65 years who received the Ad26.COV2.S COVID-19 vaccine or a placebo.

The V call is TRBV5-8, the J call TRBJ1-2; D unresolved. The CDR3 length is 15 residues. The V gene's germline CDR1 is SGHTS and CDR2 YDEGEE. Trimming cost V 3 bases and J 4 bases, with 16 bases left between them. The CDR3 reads CASSSPREGSYGYTF. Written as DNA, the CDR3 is TGTGCCAGCAGCTCCCCCCGGGAAGGCTCCTATGGCTACACCTTC.

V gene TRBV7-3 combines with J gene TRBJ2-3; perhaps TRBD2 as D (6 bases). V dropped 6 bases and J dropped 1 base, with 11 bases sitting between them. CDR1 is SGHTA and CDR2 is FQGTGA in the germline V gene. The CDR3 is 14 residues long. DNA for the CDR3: TGTGCCAGCAGGGCGGGACGGGGCACAGATACGCAGTATTTT. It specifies CASRAGRGTDTQYF. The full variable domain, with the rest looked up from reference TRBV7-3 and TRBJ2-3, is GAGVSQTPSNKVTEKGKYVELRCDPISGHTALYWYRQSLGQGPEFLIYFQGTGAADDSGLPNDRFFAVRPEGSVSTLKIQRTERGDSAVYLCASRAGRGTDTQYFGPGTRLTVL.

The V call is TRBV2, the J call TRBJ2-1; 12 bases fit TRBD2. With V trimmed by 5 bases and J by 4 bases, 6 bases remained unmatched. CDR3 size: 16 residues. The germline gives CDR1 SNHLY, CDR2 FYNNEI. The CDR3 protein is CASSSSGGARYNEQFF. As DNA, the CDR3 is TGTGCCAGCAGTTCTAGCGGGGGGGCGAGGTACAATGAGCAGTTCTTC. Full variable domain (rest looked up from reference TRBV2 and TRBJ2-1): EPEVTQTPSHQVTQMGQEVILRCVPISNHLYFYWYRQILGQKVEFLVSFYNNEISEKSEIFDDQFSVERPDGSNFTLKIRSTKLEDSAMYFCASSSSGGARYNEQFFGPGTRLTVL.

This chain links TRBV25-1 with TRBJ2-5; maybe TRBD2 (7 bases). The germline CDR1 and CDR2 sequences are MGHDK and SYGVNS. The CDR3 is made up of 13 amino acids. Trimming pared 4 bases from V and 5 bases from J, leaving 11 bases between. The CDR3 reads CASSGGGRETQYF. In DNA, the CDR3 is TGTGCCAGCAGTGGGGGGGGCCGGGAGACCCAGTACTTC.

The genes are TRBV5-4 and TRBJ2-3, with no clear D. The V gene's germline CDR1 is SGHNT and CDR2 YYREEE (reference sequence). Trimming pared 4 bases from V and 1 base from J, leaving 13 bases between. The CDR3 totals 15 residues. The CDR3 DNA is TGTGCCAGCAGCCCCCTTGGAGCCGGCACAGATACGCAGTATTTT. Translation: CASSPLGAGTDTQYF.

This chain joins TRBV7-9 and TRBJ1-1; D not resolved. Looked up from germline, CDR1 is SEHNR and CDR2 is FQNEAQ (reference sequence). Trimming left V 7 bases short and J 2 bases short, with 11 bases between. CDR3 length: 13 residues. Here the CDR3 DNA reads TGTGCCAGCAAAAAAACAGAAAACACTGAAGCTTTCTTT. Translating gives CASKKTENTEAFF. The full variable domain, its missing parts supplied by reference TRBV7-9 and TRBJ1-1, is DTGVSQNPRHKITKRGQNVTFRCDPISEHNRLYWYRQTLGQGPEFLTYFQNEAQLEKSRLLSDRFSAERPKGSFSTLEIQRTEQGDSAMYLCASKKTENTEAFFGQGTRLTVV.

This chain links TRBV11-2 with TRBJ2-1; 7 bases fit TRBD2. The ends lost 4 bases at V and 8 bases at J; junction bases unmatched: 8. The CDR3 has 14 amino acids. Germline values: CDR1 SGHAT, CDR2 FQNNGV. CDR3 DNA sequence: TGTGCCAGCAGCTCCCCCCGCGGGGGAGATGAGCAGTTCTTC. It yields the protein CASSSPRGGDEQFF.

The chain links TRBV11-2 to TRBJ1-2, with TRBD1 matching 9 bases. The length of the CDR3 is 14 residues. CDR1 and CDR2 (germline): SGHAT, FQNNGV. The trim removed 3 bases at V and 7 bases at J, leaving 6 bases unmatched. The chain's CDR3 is CASSFTGGASGYTF. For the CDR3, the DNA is TGTGCCAGCAGCTTTACAGGGGGCGCGAGTGGCTACACCTTC.

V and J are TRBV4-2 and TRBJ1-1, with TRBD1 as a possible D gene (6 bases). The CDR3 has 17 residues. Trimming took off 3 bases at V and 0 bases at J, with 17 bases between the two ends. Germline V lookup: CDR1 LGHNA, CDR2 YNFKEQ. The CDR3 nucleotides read TGTGCCAGCAGCCACTTAAGGGGGGAACAGGTGAACACTGAAGCTTTCTTT. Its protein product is CASSHLRGEQVNTEAFF.

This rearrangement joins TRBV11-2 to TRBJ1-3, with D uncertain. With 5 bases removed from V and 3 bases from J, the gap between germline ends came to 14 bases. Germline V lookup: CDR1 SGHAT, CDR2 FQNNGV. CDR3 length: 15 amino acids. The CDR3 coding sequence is TGTGCCAGCAGCCCTAGCGGGGTCGGTGGAAACACCATATATTTT. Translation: CASSPSGVGGNTIYF.

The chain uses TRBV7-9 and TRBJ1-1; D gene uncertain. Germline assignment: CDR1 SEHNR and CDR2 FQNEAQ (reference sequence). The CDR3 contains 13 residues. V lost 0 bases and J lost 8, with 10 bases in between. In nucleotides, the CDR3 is TGTGCCAGCAGCTTAGCTTTTGGGAGAGAAGCTTTCTTT. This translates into CASSLAFGREAFF.

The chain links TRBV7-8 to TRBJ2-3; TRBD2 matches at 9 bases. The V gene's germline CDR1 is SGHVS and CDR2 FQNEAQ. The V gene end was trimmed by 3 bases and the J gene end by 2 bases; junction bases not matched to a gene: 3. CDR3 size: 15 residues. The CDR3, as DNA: TGTGCCAGCAGCTTGAGCGGGGGGTTCACAGATACGCAGTATTTT. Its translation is CASSLSGGFTDTQYF.

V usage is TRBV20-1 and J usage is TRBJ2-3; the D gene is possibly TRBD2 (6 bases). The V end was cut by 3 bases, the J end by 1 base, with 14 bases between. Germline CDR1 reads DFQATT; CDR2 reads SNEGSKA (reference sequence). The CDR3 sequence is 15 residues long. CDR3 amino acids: CSASVGGSGTDTQYF. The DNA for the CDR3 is TGCAGTGCTAGTGTGGGGGGAAGCGGCACAGATACGCAGTATTTT.

This CDR3 reads CASRLGGTGTYEQYF. CDR3 in DNA: TGTGCAAGTCGCTTAGGAGGGACAGGTACATACGAGCAGTACTTC. The chain couples TRBV12-2 to TRBJ2-7; the table calls TRBD1, which could not be checked here. TRBV12-2 is termed a pseudogene. This CDR3 contains 15 residues.

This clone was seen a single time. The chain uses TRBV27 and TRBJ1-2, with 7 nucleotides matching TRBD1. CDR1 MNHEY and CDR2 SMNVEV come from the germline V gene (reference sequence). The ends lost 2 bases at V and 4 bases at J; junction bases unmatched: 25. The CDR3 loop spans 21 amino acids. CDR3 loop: CASSLLAKGAAGMPSSYGYTF. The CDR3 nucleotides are TGTGCCAGCAGTTTACTTGCCAAGGGGGCGGCTGGCATGCCGTCCTCCTATGGCTACACCTTC.

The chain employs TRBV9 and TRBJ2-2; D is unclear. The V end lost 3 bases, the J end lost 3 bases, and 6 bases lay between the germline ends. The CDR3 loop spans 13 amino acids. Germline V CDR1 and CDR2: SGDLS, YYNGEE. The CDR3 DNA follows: TGTGCCAGCAGCGCTTCGTACACCGGGGAGCTGTTTTTT. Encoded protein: CASSASYTGELFF.

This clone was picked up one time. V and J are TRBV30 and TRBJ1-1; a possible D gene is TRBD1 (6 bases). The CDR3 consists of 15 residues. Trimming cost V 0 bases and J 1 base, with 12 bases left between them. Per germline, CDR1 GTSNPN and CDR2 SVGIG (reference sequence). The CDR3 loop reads CAWSVMGHANTEAFF. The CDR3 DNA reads TGTGCCTGGAGTGTAATGGGACATGCGAACACTGAAGCTTTCTTT.

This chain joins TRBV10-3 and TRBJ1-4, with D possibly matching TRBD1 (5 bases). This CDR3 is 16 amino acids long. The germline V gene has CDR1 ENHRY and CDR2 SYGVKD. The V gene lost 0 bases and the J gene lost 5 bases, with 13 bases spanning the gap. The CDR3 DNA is TGTGCCATCAGTGAGTCTATAGTAGGGGCGAATGAAAAACTGTTTTTT. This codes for CAISESIVGANEKLFF.

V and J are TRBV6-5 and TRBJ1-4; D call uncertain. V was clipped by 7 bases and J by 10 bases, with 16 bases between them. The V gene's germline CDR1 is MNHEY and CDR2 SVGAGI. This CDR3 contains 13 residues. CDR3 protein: CASTPQAFGKLFF. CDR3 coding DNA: TGTGCCAGCACCCCCCAGGCGTTCGGAAAACTGTTTTTT.